The rows below give T cell receptor beta chains drawn from one sample of a study of cytomegalovirus exposure and HLA in healthy donors. Measured with immunoSEQ multiplex PCR; TCRdb has only the in-frame clones, and not every one. The table records about 180,000 clones, 84% of them present only once. The sample comprised PBMCs. Every receptor here comes from a girl aged 2 to 10 in good health and CMV-seropositive. Both conserved end residues are part of each CDR3. The D gene is left open where the match is weak. The listing skips clone size in some rows; elsewhere it reads once, few, many or a size class.

TRBV28	TRBJ2-1	.	14	.	TGTGCCAGCAGTTTTGACAGCTCCTACAATGAGCAGTTCTTC	CASSFDSSYNEQFF
TRBV30	TRBJ2-7	.	14	.	TGTGCCTGGGTTCTAAAAGGGGTAGCCTACGAGCAGTACTTC	CAWVLKGVAYEQYF
TRBV30	TRBJ2-7	TRBD2	18	.	TGTGCCTGGATGACCGGGACTAGCGGAACCCCGTCCTCCTACGAGCAGTACTTC	CAWMTGTSGTPSSYEQYF
TRBV4-1	TRBJ2-2	.	15	.	TGCGCCAGCAGCGGCAGCGGACGTGGGACCGGGGAGCTGTTTTTT	CASSGSGRGTGELFF
TRBV2	TRBJ1-1	.	13	.	TGTGCCAGCAGTGCTAGACAGACCCATGAAGCTTTCTTT	CASSARQTHEAFF
TRBV27	TRBJ2-3	TRBD2	18	.	TGTGCCAGCAGTTCAACGTTTCCGGGACTAGCGGACACAGATACGCAGTATTTT	CASSSTFPGLADTDTQYF
TRBV29-1	TRBJ2-5	.	14	.	TGCAGCGTTGAAGATCGGAGAACCAAAGAGACCCAGTACTTC	CSVEDRRTKETQYF
TRBV4-1	TRBJ2-1	TRBD2	16	.	TGCGCCAGCAGCTCCCCTAGCGGGGGGGCTTATAATGAGCAGTTCTTC	CASSSPSGGAYNEQFF
TRBV7-9	TRBJ2-1	.	17	.	TGTGCCAGCAGCTTAAAACCCGGGATTCTCTCCTACAATGAGCAGTTCTTC	CASSLKPGILSYNEQFF
TRBV27	TRBJ1-2	.	15	.	TGTGCCAGCAGTTTAGGGCGAGGGATCGACTATGGCTACCCCTTC	CASSLGRGIDYGYPF
TRBV28	TRBJ1-1	TRBD1	14	.	TGTGCCAGCAGTCTACAGGGGCAGGAGGGTGAAGCATTCTTT	CASSLQGQEGEAFF
TRBV5-1	TRBJ1-6	.	13	.	TGCGCCAGCAGCTTGGAAGGGGACTCACCCCCCCACTTT	CASSLEGDSPPHF
TRBV6-1	TRBJ2-3	TRBD2	16	.	TGTGCCAGCAGTGAAGCAGCGGGGGGGCCCGGTGATACGCAGTATTTT	CASSEAAGGPGDTQYF
TRBV5-6	TRBJ1-5	.	12	few	TGTGCCAGCAGCCTAGGCAATCAGCCCCAGCATTTT	CASSLGNQPQHF
TRBV18	TRBJ1-3	TRBD1	18	once	TGTGCCAGCTCAGGCGACAGGGAAAGAAGGGTCTCTGGAAACACCATATATTTT	CASSGDRERRVSGNTIYF
TRBV4-2	TRBJ1-5	TRBD1	16	.	TGTGCCAGCAGCCAAGGGGACAGGGAGAGCAATCAGCCCCAGCATTTT	CASSQGDRESNQPQHF
TRBV6-1	TRBJ1-4	TRBD1	11	many	TGTGCCAGCAGTGGGACAGGGAAACTGTTTTTT	CASSGTGKLFF
TRBV9	TRBJ2-2	TRBD2	18	.	TGTGCCAGCAGCGTAGCTAGCGGGGGGCCCTTGAACACCGGGGAGCTGTTTTTT	CASSVASGGPLNTGELFF
TRBV5-1	TRBJ1-2	TRBD1	16	once	TGCGCCAGCAGAACCCGGGACAGGGGCTCTAACTATGGCTACACCTTC	CASRTRDRGSNYGYTF
TRBV4-2	TRBJ2-7	.	16	few	TGTGCCAGCAGCCAAGTTTCAGAGGGCAGCGCCTACGAGCAGTACTTC	CASSQVSEGSAYEQYF
TRBV6-6	TRBJ1-4	.	15	.	TGTGCCAGCATCTCCCACGAGGAAATAAATGAAAAACTGTTTTTT	CASISHEEINEKLFF
TRBV27	TRBJ2-7	TRBD2	16	.	TGTGCCAGCAGTTTATATGGGAGCGGGAGAGGGTACGAGCAGTACTTC	CASSLYGSGRGYEQYF
TRBV25-1	TRBJ2-1	.	14	.	TGTGCCAGTGGGAGCAGGACTCTCTACAATGAGCAGTTCTTC	CASGSRTLYNEQFF
TRBV28	TRBJ2-3	TRBD2	16	.	TGTGCCAGCAGTTTCCTGTGGCGGGAGCCCCAGGACACGCAGTATTTT	CASSFLWREPQDTQYF
TRBV2	TRBJ2-2	.	15	.	TGTGCCAGCAGTGAAGCACCAGGCCCGGGGGTCAAGCTGTTTTTT	CASSEAPGPGVKLFF
TRBV5-5	TRBJ1-5	.	15	few	TGTGCCAGCAGCTACACACTAGCGGGCAATCAGCCCCAGCATTTT	CASSYTLAGNQPQHF